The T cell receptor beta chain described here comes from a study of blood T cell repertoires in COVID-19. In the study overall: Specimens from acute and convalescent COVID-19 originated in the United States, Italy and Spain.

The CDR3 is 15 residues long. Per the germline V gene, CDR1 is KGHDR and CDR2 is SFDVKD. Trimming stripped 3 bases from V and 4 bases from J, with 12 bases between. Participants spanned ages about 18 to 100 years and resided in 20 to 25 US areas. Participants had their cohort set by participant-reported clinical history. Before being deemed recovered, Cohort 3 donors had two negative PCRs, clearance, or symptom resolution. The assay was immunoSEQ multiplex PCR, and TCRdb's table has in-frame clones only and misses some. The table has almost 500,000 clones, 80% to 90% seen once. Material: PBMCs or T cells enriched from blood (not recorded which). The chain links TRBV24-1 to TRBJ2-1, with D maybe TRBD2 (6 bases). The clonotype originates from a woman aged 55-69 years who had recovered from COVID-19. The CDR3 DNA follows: TGTGCCACCAGTGATCCGTCCGGGACTTACAATGAGCAGTTCTTC. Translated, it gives CATSDPSGTYNEQFF.